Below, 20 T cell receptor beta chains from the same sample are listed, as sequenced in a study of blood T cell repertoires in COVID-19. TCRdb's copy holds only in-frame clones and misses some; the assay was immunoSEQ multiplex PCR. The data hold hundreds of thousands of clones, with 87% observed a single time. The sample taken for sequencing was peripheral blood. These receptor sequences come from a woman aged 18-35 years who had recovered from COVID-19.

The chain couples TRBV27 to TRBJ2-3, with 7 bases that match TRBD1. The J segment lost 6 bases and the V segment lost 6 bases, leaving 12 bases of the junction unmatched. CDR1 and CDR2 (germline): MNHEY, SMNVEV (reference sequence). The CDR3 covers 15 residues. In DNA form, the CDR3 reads TGTGCCAGCAGAGCCGGGACAGCGTCAAGGGATACGCAGTATTTT. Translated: CASRAGTASRDTQYF.

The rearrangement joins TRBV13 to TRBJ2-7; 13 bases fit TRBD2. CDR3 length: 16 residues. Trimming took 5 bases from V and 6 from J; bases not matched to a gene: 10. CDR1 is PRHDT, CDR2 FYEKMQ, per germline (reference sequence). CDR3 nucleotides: TGTGCCAGCAGCCCCCGGACTAGCGGGAGTATAGGCGAGCAGTACTTC. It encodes CASSPRTSGSIGEQYF.

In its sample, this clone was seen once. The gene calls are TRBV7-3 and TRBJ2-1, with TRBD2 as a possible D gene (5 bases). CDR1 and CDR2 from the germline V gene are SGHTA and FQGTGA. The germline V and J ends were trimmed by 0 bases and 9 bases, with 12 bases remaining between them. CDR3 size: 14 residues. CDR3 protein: CASSLTPGFGEQFF. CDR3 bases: TGTGCCAGCAGCTTAACTCCGGGGTTCGGTGAGCAGTTCTTC.

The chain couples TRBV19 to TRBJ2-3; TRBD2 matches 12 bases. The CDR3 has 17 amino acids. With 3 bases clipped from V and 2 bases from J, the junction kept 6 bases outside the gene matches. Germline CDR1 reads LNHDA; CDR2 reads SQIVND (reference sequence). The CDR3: CASSIPRLAGATDTQYF. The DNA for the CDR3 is TGTGCCAGTAGTATCCCAAGACTAGCGGGAGCCACAGATACGCAGTATTTT.

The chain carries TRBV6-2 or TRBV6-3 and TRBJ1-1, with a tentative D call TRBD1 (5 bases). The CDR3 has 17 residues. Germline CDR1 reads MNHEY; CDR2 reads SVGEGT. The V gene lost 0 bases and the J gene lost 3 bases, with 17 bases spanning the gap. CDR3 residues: CASSYSWGEQWDTEAFF. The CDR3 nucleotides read TGTGCCAGCAGTTACTCGTGGGGGGAACAGTGGGACACTGAAGCTTTCTTT.

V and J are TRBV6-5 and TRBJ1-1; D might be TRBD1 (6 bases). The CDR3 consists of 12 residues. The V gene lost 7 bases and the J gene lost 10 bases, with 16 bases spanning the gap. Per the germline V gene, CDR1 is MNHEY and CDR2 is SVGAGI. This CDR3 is CASILAGAGAFF. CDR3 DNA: TGTGCCAGCATTCTTGCAGGGGCTGGAGCTTTCTTT.

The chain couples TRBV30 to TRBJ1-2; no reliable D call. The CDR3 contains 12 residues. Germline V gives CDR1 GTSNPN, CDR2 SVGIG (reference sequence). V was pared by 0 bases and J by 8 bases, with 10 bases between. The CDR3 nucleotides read TGTGCCTGGAGTGTAAGTCTGGGCGGCTACACCTTC. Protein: CAWSVSLGGYTF.

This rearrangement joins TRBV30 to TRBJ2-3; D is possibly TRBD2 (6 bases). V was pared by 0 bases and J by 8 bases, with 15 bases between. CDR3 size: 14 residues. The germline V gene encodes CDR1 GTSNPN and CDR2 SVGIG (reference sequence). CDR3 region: CAWSVSGGTGTQYF. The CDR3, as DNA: TGTGCCTGGAGTGTTAGTGGGGGGACGGGTACGCAGTATTTT. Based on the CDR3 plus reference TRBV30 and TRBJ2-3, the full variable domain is SQTIHQWPATLVQPVGSPLSLECTVEGTSNPNLYWYRQAAGRGLQLLFYSVGIGQISSEVPQNLSASRPQDRQFILSSKKLLLSDSGFYLCAWSVSGGTGTQYFGPGTRLTVL.

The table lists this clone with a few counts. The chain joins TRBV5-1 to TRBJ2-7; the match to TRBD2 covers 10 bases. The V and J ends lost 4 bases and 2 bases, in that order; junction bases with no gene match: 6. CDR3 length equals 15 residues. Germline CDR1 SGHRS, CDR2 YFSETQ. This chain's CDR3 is CASSQGLARAYEQYF. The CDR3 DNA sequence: TGCGCCAGCAGCCAGGGACTAGCGAGAGCCTACGAGCAGTACTTC.

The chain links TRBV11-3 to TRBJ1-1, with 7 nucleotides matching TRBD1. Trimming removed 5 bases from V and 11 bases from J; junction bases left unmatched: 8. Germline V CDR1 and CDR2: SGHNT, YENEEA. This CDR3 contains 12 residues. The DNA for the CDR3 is TGTGCCAGCAGCACACCAGGGGGTTTGGCTTTCTTT. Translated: CASSTPGGLAFF.

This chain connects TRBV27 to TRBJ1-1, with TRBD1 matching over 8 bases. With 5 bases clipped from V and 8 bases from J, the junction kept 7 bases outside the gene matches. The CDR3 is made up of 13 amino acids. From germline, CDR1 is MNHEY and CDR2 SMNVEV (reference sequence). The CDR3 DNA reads TGTGCCAGCAGTGCGAACAGGGGGTTCGAAGCTTTCTTT. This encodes CASSANRGFEAFF.

Here the CDR3 reads CASSLIPSVYNEQFF. CDR3 nucleotide sequence: TGTGCCAGCAGCTTGATTCCGTCGGTCTACAATGAGCAGTTCTTC. The J gene is TRBJ2-1, the V gene TRBV5-6, with D uncertain. CDR3 size: 15 residues. V was shortened by 1 base and J by 3 bases, with 11 bases between the two germline ends. Germline CDR1 reads SGHDT; CDR2 reads YYEEEE.

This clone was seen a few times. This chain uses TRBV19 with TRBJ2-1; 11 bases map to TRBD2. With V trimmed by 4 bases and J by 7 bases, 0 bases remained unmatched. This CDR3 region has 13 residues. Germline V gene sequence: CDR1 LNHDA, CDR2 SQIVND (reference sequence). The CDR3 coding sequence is TGTGCCAGTAGTACTAGCGGGAGGAATGAGCAGTTCTTC. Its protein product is CASSTSGRNEQFF.

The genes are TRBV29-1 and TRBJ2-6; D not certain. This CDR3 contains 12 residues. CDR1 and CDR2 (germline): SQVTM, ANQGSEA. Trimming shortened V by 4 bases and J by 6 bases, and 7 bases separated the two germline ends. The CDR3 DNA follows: TGCAGCGTTGTAGCAGTGGCCAACGTCCTGACTTTC. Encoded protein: CSVVAVANVLTF.

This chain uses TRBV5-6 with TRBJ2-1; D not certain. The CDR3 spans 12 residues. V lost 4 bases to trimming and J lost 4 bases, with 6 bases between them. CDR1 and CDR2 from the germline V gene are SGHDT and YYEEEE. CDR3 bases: TGTGCCAGCAGCCCCGGGTACAATGAGCAGTTCTTC. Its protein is CASSPGYNEQFF.

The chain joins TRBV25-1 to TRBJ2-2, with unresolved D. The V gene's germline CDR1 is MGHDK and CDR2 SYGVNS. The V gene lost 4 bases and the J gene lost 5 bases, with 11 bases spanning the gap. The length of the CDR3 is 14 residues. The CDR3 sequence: CASSGVPGTGELFF. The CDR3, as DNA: TGTGCCAGCAGTGGGGTCCCGGGTACCGGGGAGCTGTTTTTT.

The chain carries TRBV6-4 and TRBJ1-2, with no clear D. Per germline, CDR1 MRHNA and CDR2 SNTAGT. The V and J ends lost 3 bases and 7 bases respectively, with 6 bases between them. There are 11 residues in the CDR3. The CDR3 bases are TGTGCCAGCAGTGAACTCGGTGGCTACACCTTC. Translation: CASSELGGYTF.

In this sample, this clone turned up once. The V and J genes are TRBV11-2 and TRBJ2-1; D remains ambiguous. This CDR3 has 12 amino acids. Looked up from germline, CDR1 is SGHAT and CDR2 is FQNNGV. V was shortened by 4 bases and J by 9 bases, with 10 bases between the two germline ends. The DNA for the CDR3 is TGTGCCAGCAGCTCTGTACGCGGTGAGCAGTTCTTC. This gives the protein CASSSVRGEQFF.

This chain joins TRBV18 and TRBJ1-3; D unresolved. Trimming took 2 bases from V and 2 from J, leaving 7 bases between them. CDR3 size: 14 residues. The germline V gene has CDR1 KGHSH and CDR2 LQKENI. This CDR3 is CASSPLSAGNTIYF. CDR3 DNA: TGTGCCAGCTCACCATTATCGGCTGGAAACACCATATATTTT.

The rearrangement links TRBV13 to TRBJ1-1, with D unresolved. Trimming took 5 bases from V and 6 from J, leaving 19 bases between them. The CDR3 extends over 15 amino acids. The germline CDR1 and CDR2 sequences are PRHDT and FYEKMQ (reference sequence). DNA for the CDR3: TGTGCCAGCAGCACCCTATCAGACACCCCCGCTGAAGCTTTCTTT. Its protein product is CASSTLSDTPAEAFF.